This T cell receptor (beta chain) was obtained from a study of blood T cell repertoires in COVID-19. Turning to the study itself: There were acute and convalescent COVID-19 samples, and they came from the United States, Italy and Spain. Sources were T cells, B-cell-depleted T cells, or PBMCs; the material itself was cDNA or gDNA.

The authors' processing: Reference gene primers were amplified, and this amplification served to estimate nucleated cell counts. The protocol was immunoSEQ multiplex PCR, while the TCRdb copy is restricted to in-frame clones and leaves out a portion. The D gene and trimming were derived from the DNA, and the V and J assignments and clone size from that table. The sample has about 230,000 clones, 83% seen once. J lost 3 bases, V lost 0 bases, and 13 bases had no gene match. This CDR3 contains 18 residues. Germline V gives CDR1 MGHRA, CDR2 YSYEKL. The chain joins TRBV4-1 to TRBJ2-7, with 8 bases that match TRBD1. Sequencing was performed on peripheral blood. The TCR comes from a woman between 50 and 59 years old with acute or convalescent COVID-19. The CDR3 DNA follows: TGCGCCAGCAGCCAAGATTCTTCTGCCGGGACAGGTCGCTACGAGCAGTACTTC. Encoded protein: CASSQDSSAGTGRYEQYF.